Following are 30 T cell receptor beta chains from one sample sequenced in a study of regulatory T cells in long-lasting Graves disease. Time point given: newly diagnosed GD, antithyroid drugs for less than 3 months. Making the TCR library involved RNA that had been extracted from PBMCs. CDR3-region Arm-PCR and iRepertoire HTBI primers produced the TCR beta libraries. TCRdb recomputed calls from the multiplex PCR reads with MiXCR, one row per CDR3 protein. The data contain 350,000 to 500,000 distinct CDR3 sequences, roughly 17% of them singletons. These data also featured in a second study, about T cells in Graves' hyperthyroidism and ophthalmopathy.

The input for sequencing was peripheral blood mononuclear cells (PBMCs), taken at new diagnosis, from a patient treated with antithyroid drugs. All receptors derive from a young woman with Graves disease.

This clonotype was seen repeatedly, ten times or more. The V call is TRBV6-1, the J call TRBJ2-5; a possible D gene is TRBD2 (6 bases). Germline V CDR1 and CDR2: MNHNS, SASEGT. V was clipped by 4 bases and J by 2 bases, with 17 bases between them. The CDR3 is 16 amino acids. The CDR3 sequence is CASSGVVGRGQETQYF. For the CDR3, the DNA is TGTGCCAGCAGTGGTGTTGTCGGGAGAGGGCAAGAGACCCAGTACTTC.

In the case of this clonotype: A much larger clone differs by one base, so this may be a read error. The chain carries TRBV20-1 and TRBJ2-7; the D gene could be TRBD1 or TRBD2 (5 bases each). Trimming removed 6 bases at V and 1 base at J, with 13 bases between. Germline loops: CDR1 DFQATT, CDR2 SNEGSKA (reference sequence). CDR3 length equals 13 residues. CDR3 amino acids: CSASGSVSYEQYF. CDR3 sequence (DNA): TGCAGTGCCTCAGGGAGCGTTTCCTACGAGCAGTACTTC.

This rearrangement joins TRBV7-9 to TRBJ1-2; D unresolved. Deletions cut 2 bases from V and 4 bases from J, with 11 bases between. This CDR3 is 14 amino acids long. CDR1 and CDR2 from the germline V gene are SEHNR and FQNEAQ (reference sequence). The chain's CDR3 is CASSLMAQFYGYTF. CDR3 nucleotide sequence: TGTGCCAGCAGCTTAATGGCACAATTCTATGGCTACACCTTC.

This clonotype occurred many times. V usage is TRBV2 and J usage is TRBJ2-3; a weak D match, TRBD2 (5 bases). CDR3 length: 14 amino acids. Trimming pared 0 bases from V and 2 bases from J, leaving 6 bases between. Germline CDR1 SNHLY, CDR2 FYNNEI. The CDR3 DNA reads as TGTGCCAGCAGTGAAGCCGGGGTCACAGATACGCAGTATTTT. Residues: CASSEAGVTDTQYF.

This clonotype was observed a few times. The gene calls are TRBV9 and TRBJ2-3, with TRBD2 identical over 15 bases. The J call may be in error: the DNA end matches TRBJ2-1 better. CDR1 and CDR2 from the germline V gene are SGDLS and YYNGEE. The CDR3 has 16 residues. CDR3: CASSSGLAGGVNEQFF. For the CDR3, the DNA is TGTGCCAGCAGCTCTGGACTAGCGGGAGGGGTGAATGAGCAGTTCTTC.

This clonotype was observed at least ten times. CDR3 nucleotide sequence: TGTGCCAGCAGTTACGGGGTGGGATCCTACGAGCAGTACTTC. Protein product: CASSYGVGSYEQYF. V usage is TRBV6-5 and J usage is TRBJ2-7; D unresolved. Trimming shortened V by 2 bases and J by 1 base, and 9 bases separated the two germline ends. CDR3 length equals 14 residues. Germline V gene lookup returns CDR1 MNHEY and CDR2 SVGAGI.

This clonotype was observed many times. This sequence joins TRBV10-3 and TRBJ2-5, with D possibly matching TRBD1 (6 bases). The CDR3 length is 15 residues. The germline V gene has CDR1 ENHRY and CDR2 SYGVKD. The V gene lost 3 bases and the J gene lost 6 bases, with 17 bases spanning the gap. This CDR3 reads CAISDIQGFRKTQYF. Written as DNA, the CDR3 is TGTGCCATCAGTGACATACAGGGTTTTCGAAAGACCCAGTACTTC.

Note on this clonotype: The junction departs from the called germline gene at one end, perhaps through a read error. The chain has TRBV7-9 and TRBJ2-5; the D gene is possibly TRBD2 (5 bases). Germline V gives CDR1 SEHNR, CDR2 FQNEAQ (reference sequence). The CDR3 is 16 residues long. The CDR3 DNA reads TGTGCTAGCAGCTTAATGGCGGGTACATTTGAGGAGACCCAGTACTTC. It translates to CASSLMAGTFEETQYF.

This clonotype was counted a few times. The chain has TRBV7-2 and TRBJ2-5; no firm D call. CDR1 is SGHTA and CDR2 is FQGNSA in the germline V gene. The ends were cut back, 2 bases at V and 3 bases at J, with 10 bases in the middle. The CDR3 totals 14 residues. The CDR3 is CASSLRASKETQYF. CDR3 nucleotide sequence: TGTGCCAGCAGCTTACGGGCGTCTAAAGAGACCCAGTACTTC.

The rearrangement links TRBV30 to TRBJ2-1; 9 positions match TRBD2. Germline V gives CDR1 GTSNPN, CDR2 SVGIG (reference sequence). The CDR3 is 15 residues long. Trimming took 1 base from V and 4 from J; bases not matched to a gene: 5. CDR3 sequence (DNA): TGTGCCTGGAGTGCCGGGACTAGCAGTTACAATGAGCAGTTCTTC. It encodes CAWSAGTSSYNEQFF.

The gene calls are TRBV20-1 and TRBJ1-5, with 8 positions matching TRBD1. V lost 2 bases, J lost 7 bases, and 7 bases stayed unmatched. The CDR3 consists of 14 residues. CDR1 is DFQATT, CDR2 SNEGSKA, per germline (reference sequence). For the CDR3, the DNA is TGCAGTGCTAGAAGGGGGACAGGACAGCAGCCCCAGCATTTT. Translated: CSARRGTGQQPQHF.

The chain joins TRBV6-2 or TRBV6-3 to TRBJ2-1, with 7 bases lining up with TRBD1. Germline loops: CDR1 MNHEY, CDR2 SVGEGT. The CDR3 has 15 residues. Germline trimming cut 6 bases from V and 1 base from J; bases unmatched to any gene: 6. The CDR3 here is CASRVRQGSYNEQFF. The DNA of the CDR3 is TGTGCCAGCAGGGTCAGACAGGGATCCTACAATGAGCAGTTCTTC.

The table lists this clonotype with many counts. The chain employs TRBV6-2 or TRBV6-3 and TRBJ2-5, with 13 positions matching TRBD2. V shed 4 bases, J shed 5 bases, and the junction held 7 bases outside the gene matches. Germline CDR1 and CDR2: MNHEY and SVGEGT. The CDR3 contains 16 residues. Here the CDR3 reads CASSSQGLAGMETQYF. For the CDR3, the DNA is TGTGCCAGCAGTTCCCAGGGACTAGCGGGAATGGAGACCCAGTACTTC.

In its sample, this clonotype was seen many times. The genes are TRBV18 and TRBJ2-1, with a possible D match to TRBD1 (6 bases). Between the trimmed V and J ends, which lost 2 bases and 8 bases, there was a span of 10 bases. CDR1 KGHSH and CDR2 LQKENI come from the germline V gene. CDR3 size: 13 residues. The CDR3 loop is CASSPGQSYEQFF. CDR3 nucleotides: TGTGCCAGCTCACCAGGACAGAGCTATGAGCAGTTCTTC.

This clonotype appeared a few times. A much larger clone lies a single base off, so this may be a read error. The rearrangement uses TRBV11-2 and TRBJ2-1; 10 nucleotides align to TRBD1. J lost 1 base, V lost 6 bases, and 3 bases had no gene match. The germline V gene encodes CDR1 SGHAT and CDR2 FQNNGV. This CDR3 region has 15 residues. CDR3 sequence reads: CASRRQGASYNEQFF. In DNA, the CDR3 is TGTGCCAGCAGAAGACAGGGGGCTTCCTACAATGAGCAGTTCTTC.

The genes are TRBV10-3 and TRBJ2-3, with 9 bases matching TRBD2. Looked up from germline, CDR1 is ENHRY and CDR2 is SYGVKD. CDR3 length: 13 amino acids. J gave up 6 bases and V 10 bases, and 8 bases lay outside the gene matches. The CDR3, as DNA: TGTGCCAGCAACCCTAGCGGGACCGATACGCAGTATTTT. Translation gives CASNPSGTDTQYF.

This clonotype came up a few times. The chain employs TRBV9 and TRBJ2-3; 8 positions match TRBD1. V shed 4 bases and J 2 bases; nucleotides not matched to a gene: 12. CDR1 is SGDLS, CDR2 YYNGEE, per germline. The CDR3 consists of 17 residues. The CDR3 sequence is CASSRLGAGGPTDTQYF. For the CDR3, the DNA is TGTGCCAGCAGCCGACTGGGGGCAGGGGGCCCCACAGATACGCAGTATTTT.

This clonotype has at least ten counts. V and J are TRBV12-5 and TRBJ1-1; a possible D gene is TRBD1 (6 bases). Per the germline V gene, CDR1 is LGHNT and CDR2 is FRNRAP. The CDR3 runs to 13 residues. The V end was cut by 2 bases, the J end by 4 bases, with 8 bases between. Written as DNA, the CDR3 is TGTGCTAGTGGTTTGCCGGACAGCACTGAAGCTTTCTTT. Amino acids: CASGLPDSTEAFF.

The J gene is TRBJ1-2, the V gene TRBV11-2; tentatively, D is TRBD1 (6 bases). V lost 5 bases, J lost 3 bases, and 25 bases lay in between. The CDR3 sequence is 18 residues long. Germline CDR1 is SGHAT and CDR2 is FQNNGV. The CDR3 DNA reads TGTGCCAGCAGCCCCGAGGGGAGGTCGGGACATGAGGACTATGGCTACACCTTC. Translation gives CASSPEGRSGHEDYGYTF.

The CDR3 nucleotides are TGTGCCAGTAGCCCAAGAGGGGGACAGGGGAGCAATCAGCCCCAGCATTTT. It translates to CASSPRGGQGSNQPQHF. The chain employs TRBV19 and TRBJ1-5, with 10 bases matching TRBD1. This CDR3 region has 17 residues. CDR1 and CDR2 (germline): LNHDA, SQIVND (reference sequence). V gave up 6 bases and J gave up 1 base; unmatched junction bases: 9.

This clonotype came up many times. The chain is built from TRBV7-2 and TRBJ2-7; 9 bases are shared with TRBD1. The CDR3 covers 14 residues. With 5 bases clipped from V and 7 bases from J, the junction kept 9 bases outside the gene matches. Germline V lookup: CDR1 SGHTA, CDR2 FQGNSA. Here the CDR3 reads CASSPGQGFGEQYF. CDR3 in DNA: TGTGCCAGCAGCCCGGGACAGGGTTTCGGGGAGCAGTACTTC.

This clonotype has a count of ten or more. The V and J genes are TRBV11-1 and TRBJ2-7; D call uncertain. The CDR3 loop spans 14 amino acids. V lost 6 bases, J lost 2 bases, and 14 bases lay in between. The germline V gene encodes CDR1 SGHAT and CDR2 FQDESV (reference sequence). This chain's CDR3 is CASSLASAPYEQYF. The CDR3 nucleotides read TGTGCCAGCAGTCTGGCGTCCGCCCCCTACGAGCAGTACTTC.

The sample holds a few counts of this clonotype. This chain's CDR3 is CASTQYGTDKGGELFF. As DNA, the CDR3 is TGTGCCAGCACCCAATACGGGACCGACAAGGGCGGGGAGCTGTTTTTT. The chain links TRBV27 to TRBJ2-2, with D possibly being TRBD1 or TRBD2 (5 bases each). Deletions cut 7 bases from V and 7 bases from J, with 22 bases between. Germline CDR1 is MNHEY and CDR2 is SMNVEV (reference sequence). The CDR3 covers 16 residues.

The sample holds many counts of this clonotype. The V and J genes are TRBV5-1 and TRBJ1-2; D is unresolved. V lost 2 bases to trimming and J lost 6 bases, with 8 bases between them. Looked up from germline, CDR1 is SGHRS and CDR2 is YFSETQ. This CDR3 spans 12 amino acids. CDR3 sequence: CASSLPGNGYTF. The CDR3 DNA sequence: TGCGCCAGCAGCTTACCGGGGAATGGCTACACCTTC.

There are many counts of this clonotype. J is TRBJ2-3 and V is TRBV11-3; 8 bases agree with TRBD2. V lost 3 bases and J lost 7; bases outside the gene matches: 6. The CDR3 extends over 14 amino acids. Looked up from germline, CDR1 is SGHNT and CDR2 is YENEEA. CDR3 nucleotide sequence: TGTGCCAGCAGCTTTAGGAGCGGGAGTCATACGCAGTATTTT. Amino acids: CASSFRSGSHTQYF. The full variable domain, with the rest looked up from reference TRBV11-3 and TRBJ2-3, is EAGVVQSPRYKIIEKKQPVAFWCNPISGHNTLYWYLQNLGQGPELLIRYENEEAVDDSQLPKDRFSAERLKGVDSTLKIQPAELGDSAVYLCASSFRSGSHTQYFGPGTRLTVL.

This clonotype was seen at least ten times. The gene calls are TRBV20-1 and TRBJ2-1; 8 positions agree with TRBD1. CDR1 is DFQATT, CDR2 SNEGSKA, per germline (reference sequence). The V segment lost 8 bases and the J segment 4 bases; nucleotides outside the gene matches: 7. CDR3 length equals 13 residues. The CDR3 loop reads CSPRDRQYNEQFF. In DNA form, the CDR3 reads TGCAGTCCTCGGGACAGGCAATACAATGAGCAGTTCTTC.

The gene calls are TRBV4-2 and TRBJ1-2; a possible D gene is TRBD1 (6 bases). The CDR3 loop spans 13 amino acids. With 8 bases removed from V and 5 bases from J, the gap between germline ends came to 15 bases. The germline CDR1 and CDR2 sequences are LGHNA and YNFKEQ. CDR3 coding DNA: TGTGCCAGCGGGCTACAGGGAGGGTATGGCTACACCTTC. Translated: CASGLQGGYGYTF.

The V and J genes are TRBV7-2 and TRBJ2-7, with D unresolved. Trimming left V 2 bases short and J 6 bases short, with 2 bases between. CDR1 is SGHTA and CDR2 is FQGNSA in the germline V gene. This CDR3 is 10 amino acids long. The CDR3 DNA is TGTGCCAGCAGCTTATGCGAGCAGTACTTC. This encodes CASSLCEQYF.

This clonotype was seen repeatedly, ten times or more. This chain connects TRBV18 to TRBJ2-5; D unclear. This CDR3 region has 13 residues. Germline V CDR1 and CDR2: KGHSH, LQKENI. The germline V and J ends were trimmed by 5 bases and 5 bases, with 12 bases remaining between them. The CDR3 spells CASSTPWKETQYF. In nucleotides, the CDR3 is TGTGCCAGCTCAACCCCGTGGAAGGAGACCCAGTACTTC.

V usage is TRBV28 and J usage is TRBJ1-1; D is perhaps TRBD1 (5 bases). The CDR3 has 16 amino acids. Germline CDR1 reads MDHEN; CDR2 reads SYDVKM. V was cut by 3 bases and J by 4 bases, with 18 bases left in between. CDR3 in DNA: TGTGCCAGCAGTTTCCCTACGGGAGGGACTGTCACTGAAGCTTTCTTT. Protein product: CASSFPTGGTVTEAFF. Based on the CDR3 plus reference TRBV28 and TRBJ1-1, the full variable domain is DVKVTQSSRYLVKRTGEKVFLECVQDMDHENMFWYRQDPGLGLRLIYFSYDVKMKEKGDIPEGYSVSREKKERFSLILESASTNQTSMYLCASSFPTGGTVTEAFFGQGTRLTVV.